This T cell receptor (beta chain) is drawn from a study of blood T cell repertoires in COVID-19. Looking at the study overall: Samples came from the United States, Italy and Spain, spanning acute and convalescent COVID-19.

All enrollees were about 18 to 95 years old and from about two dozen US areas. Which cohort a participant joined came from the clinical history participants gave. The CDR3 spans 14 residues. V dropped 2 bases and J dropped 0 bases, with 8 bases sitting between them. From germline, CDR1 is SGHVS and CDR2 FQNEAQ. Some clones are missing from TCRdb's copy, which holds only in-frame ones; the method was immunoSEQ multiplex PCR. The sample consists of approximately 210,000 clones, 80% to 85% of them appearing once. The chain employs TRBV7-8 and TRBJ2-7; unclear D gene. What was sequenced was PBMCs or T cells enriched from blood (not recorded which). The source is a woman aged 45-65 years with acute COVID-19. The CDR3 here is CASSLSPNSYEQYF. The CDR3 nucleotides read TGTGCCAGCAGCTTAAGCCCGAACTCCTACGAGCAGTACTTC.